Below are 24 T cell receptor beta chains sequenced from a single sample in a study of cytomegalovirus exposure and HLA in healthy donors. PCR employed 60 Vbeta and 13 Jbeta primers. Only in-frame clones appear in the TCRdb table, and some are missing; sequencing was by immunoSEQ multiplex PCR. The sample shows 130,000 or so clones, roughly 82% of them seen only once. Sequences were obtained from PBMCs. These receptors were obtained from a man aged 18 to 35 in good health and CMV-seropositive.

V and J are TRBV5-1 and TRBJ2-1; 8 nucleotides align to TRBD1. Germline assignment: CDR1 SGHRS and CDR2 YFSETQ. Unmatched junction bases numbered 0, after V lost 0 bases and J lost 4 bases. The CDR3 has 14 amino acids. This CDR3 reads CASSLGQGYNEQFF. CDR3 nucleotides: TGCGCCAGCAGCTTGGGACAGGGGTACAATGAGCAGTTCTTC.

This clone was detected a few times. The J gene is TRBJ2-2, the V gene TRBV6-1; possible D gene TRBD1, 5 bases. V dropped 4 bases and J dropped 2 bases, with 8 bases sitting between them. This CDR3 comprises 14 residues. The germline CDR1 and CDR2 sequences are MNHNS and SASEGT. The CDR3 DNA reads as TGTGCCAGCAGTGGACAGCCTAACACCGGGGAGCTGTTTTTT. It codes for CASSGQPNTGELFF.

The chain employs TRBV7-9 and TRBJ2-1; 9 bases align to TRBD2. V lost 1 base, J lost 3 bases, and 4 bases stayed unmatched. The germline gives CDR1 SEHNR, CDR2 FQNEAQ (reference sequence). CDR3 size: 16 residues. The CDR3 bases are TGTGCCAGCAGCTTAGGTACTAGCGGGTACTACAATGAGCAGTTCTTC. Its translation: CASSLGTSGYYNEQFF.

This chain links TRBV4-1 with TRBJ1-2; tentative D call: TRBD1 (6 bases). V was clipped by 5 bases and J by 8 bases, with 18 bases between them. CDR1 MGHRA and CDR2 YSYEKL come from the germline V gene. The CDR3 is made up of 14 amino acids. The CDR3 loop reads CASSSRWAGEGYTF. The CDR3 coding sequence is TGCGCCAGCAGCTCAAGATGGGCAGGGGAAGGCTACACCTTC.

Concerning this clone itself: The sample contains more than one DNA sequence encoding this CDR3. The V call is TRBV7-3, the J call TRBJ1-1, with 10 bases matching TRBD1. This CDR3 is built from 14 residues. V shed 4 bases and J 3 bases; nucleotides not matched to a gene: 2. CDR1 is SGHTA, CDR2 FQGTGA, per germline. CDR3 nucleotide sequence: TGTGCCAGCAGCTCTGGGACAGGGGACACTGAAGCTTTCTTT. Translation: CASSSGTGDTEAFF. Variable domain in full (rest from reference TRBV7-3 and TRBJ1-1): GAGVSQTPSNKVTEKGKYVELRCDPISGHTALYWYRQSLGQGPEFLIYFQGTGAADDSGLPNDRFFAVRPEGSVSTLKIQRTERGDSAVYLCASSSGTGDTEAFFGQGTRLTVV.

This clone was counted a few times. This chain links TRBV13 with TRBJ2-7; a weak D match, TRBD1 (6 bases). Germline V CDR1 and CDR2: PRHDT, FYEKMQ (reference sequence). CDR3 length: 15 residues. V shed 6 bases and J shed 0 bases, with 15 bases lying between them. The CDR3 spells CASRIQGLSSYEQYF. The CDR3 DNA is TGTGCCAGCAGAATACAGGGCTTGAGCTCCTACGAGCAGTACTTC.

This clone has only one observation. This chain joins TRBV27 and TRBJ1-2, with TRBD1 identical over 9 bases. V was pared by 8 bases and J by 3 bases, with 7 bases of the junction left unmatched. The CDR3 is made up of 14 amino acids. Germline CDR1 and CDR2: MNHEY and SMNVEV (reference sequence). CDR3 loop: CASRGQGFYYGYTF. CDR3 DNA sequence: TGTGCCAGCCGGGGACAGGGTTTTTACTATGGCTACACCTTC.

The chain recombines TRBV10-3 with TRBJ1-2, with unresolved D. Germline V gene lookup returns CDR1 ENHRY and CDR2 SYGVKD. V lost 2 bases and J lost 4, with 8 bases in between. The CDR3 consists of 13 residues. CDR3 sequence: CAISEETLYGYTF. The CDR3 nucleotides read TGTGCCATCAGTGAGGAGACACTCTATGGCTACACCTTC.

This chain joins TRBV5-1 and TRBJ2-7, with 8 bases lining up with TRBD2. J gave up 5 bases and V 0 bases, and 10 bases lay outside the gene matches. The CDR3 sequence is 16 residues long. CDR1 and CDR2 from the germline V gene are SGHRS and YFSETQ. In DNA, the CDR3 is TGCGCCAGCAGCTTGGCCGGCAGCGGGAGCATCCACGAGCAGTACTTC. Translating it yields CASSLAGSGSIHEQYF.

J is TRBJ2-1 and V is TRBV7-9, with 12 bases lining up with TRBD2. Germline V gene data show CDR1 as SEHNR and CDR2 as FQNEAQ (reference sequence). The V segment lost 1 base and the J segment 9 bases; nucleotides outside the gene matches: 16. The CDR3 has 19 residues. CDR3 DNA: TGTGCCAGCAGCTTAGGTATACTAGCGGGGGGCTCCCTTCACGGTGAGCAGTTCTTC. This sequence encodes CASSLGILAGGSLHGEQFF. The full variable domain, its missing parts supplied by reference TRBV7-9 and TRBJ2-1, is DTGVSQNPRHKITKRGQNVTFRCDPISEHNRLYWYRQTLGQGPEFLTYFQNEAQLEKSRLLSDRFSAERPKGSFSTLEIQRTEQGDSAMYLCASSLGILAGGSLHGEQFFGPGTRLTVL.

The genes are TRBV9 and TRBJ2-4; a weak D match, TRBD1 (5 bases). CDR3 length equals 14 residues. V lost 4 bases and J lost 3, with 11 bases in between. Per the germline V gene, CDR1 is SGDLS and CDR2 is YYNGEE. CDR3 sequence (DNA): TGTGCCAGCAGCCCCCAGCAGGGCAAAAACATTCAGTACTTC. It codes for CASSPQQGKNIQYF.

The chain recombines TRBV18 with TRBJ1-3; tentatively, D is TRBD1 (5 bases). CDR3 length: 12 residues. In germline, CDR1 is KGHSH, CDR2 LQKENI. The V gene lost 3 bases and the J gene lost 7 bases, with 7 bases spanning the gap. CDR3 residues: CASSPGGNTIYF. CDR3 bases: TGTGCCAGCTCACCGGGGGGGAACACCATATATTTT.

Notes on this clone: The junction shows a germline mismatch at one end, possibly a read error. This chain connects TRBV7-9 to TRBJ1-2, with D hard to call. CDR3 size: 18 residues. Germline CDR1 is SEHNR and CDR2 is FQNEAQ (reference sequence). CDR3 sequence (DNA): TGTTCCAGCAGCTTAGGTTCCCCTACAGAGCTAAGGAACTATGGCTACACCTTC. Translation: CSSSLGSPTELRNYGYTF.

The chain links TRBV28 to TRBJ1-4, with D possibly TRBD1 on 5 matching bases. Per germline, CDR1 MDHEN and CDR2 SYDVKM. V lost 4 bases and J 5 bases, leaving 11 bases between the germline ends. This CDR3 region has 14 residues. The CDR3 DNA reads as TGTGCCAGCAGTTCGGGGGTCTACAATGAAAAACTGTTTTTT. Translated: CASSSGVYNEKLFF.

CDR3 bases: TGTGCCAGCAGCAGAACGGGACTAGCGGGGGGGAGTCAGTACTTC. This encodes CASSRTGLAGGSQYF. V is TRBV7-8 and J is TRBJ2-4, with TRBD2 matching over 16 bases. The CDR3 loop spans 15 amino acids. J gave up 12 bases and V 5 bases, and 7 bases lay outside the gene matches. Germline V lookup: CDR1 SGHVS, CDR2 FQNEAQ. The variable domain in full, completed from reference TRBV7-8 and TRBJ2-4, reads GAGVSQSPRYKVAKRGQDVALRCDPISGHVSLFWYQQALGQGPEFLTYFQNEAQLDKSGLPSDRFFAERPEGSVSTLKIQRTQQEDSAVYLCASSRTGLAGGSQYFGAGTRLSVL.

The chain links TRBV6-6 to TRBJ2-3, with D possibly TRBD2 on 6 matching bases. The V gene's germline CDR1 is MNHNY and CDR2 SVGAGI (reference sequence). CDR3 length: 15 amino acids. V lost 6 bases and J 2 bases, leaving 15 bases between the germline ends. CDR3 bases: TGTGCCAGCAGCCCTATAGCGGAGATCACAGATACGCAGTATTTT. Translated: CASSPIAEITDTQYF.

V and J are TRBV7-9 and TRBJ1-3, with 7 bases that match TRBD1. J lost 4 bases, V lost 8 bases, and 8 bases had no gene match. The length of the CDR3 is 14 residues. Germline lookup yields CDR1 SEHNR and CDR2 FQNEAQ (reference sequence). Here the CDR3 reads CASRTGSTGNTIYF. CDR3 coding DNA: TGTGCCAGCCGGACAGGTTCGACGGGAAACACCATATATTTT.

The chain has TRBV14 and TRBJ1-6; D is possibly TRBD1 (5 bases). The CDR3 covers 16 residues. The V gene lost 2 bases and the J gene lost 9 bases, with 17 bases spanning the gap. The germline CDR1 and CDR2 sequences are SGHDN and FVKESK. CDR3 region: CASSQSWGHPVSPLHF. In nucleotides, the CDR3 is TGTGCCAGCAGCCAATCTTGGGGCCATCCGGTTTCACCCCTCCACTTT.

The chain recombines TRBV2 with TRBJ2-7; TRBD1 matches 7 bases. Germline CDR1 and CDR2: SNHLY and FYNNEI. J lost 6 bases, V lost 9 bases, and 14 bases had no gene match. CDR3 size: 14 residues. The CDR3 loop is CARGDRVRTFEQYF. The CDR3 DNA is TGTGCCAGGGGCGACAGGGTGAGGACCTTCGAGCAGTACTTC. The complete variable domain, with remaining parts taken from reference TRBV2 and TRBJ2-7, reads EPEVTQTPSHQVTQMGQEVILRCVPISNHLYFYWYRQILGQKVEFLVSFYNNEISEKSEIFDDQFSVERPDGSNFTLKIRSTKLEDSAMYFCARGDRVRTFEQYFGPGTRLTVT.

This chain uses TRBV28 with TRBJ1-1, with TRBD1 as a possible D gene (5 bases). V was trimmed by 5 bases and J by 3 bases, leaving 10 bases between them. The CDR3 loop spans 13 amino acids. Germline V gene lookup returns CDR1 MDHEN and CDR2 SYDVKM. The CDR3, as DNA: TGTGCCAGCAGTGCGGGGGTCGACACTGAAGCTTTCTTT. Translated: CASSAGVDTEAFF.

The rearrangement uses TRBV18 and TRBJ2-6, with 7 bases that match TRBD1. The CDR3 runs to 16 residues. Germline V gives CDR1 KGHSH, CDR2 LQKENI. With V trimmed by 6 bases and J by 0 bases, 5 bases remained unmatched. The CDR3 region has the DNA TGTGCCAGCTCGCCAAGGGACAGCTCTGGGGCCAACGTCCTGACTTTC. Translation: CASSPRDSSGANVLTF. The full variable domain, with the rest looked up from reference TRBV18 and TRBJ2-6, is NAGVMQNPRHLVRRRGQEARLRCSPMKGHSHVYWYRQLPEEGLKFMVYLQKENIIDESGMPKERFSAEFPKEGPSILRIQQVVRGDSAAYFCASSPRDSSGANVLTFGAGSRLTVL.

The rearrangement links TRBV28 to TRBJ1-1; D not certain. The CDR3 totals 15 residues. CDR1 is MDHEN, CDR2 SYDVKM, per germline. V dropped 6 bases and J dropped 1 base, with 15 bases sitting between them. In DNA form, the CDR3 reads TGTGCCAGCAGCCAAACCGTTGCGGCGAACACTGAAGCTTTCTTT. This encodes CASSQTVAANTEAFF.

V is TRBV30 and J is TRBJ1-4, with TRBD1 matching 8 bases. The CDR3 consists of 16 residues. The ends lost 0 bases at V and 6 bases at J; junction bases unmatched: 9. Germline loops: CDR1 GTSNPN, CDR2 SVGIG (reference sequence). The CDR3 bases are TGTGCCTGGAGTGTATTCTCGACAGGGGCGGATGAAAAACTGTTTTTT. Translating it yields CAWSVFSTGADEKLFF.

This rearrangement joins TRBV7-9 to TRBJ2-2; 13 bases match TRBD2. The trim removed 5 bases at V and 5 bases at J, leaving 8 bases unmatched. CDR3 size: 17 residues. The germline V gene encodes CDR1 SEHNR and CDR2 FQNEAQ (reference sequence). The CDR3 DNA is TGTGCCAGCAGCCTCACCGGACTAGCGGGAGCTACCGGGGAGCTGTTTTTT. It codes for CASSLTGLAGATGELFF.